This T cell receptor (beta chain) was recorded in a study of T cell changes during pregnancy in multiple sclerosis. Generated by immunoSEQ multiplex PCR, the TCRdb table keeps only in-frame clones and is missing some. The data contain around 41,000 clones, about nine tenths of them singletons. This sequence was found in a female donor in good health, enrolled as a control in a pregnancy study. This specimen was CD4+ T cells from peripheral blood mononuclear cells, taken in the third trimester of pregnancy.

The CDR3 coding sequence is TGTGCCAGCAGCTCGGGGGGTCCGGCGCAGTATTTT. This sequence encodes CASSSGGPAQYF. The rearrangement links TRBV7-3 to TRBJ2-3; 7 nucleotides agree with TRBD2. The CDR3 extends over 12 amino acids. CDR1 and CDR2 (germline): SGHTA, FQGTGA. The V gene end was trimmed by 4 bases and the J gene end by 10 bases; junction bases not matched to a gene: 5. Full variable domain (rest looked up from reference TRBV7-3 and TRBJ2-3): GAGVSQTPSNKVTEKGKYVELRCDPISGHTALYWYRQSLGQGPEFLIYFQGTGAADDSGLPNDRFFAVRPEGSVSTLKIQRTERGDSAVYLCASSSGGPAQYFGPGTRLTVL.